A selection of T cell receptor beta chains follows, all from one sample in a study of blood T cell repertoires in COVID-19. This table comes from immunoSEQ multiplex PCR, and its TCRdb copy is limited to in-frame clones, with some not included. The sample holds under 300,000 clones; around nine tenths are singletons and the top ten take 1.5% to 2%. Material for sequencing was PBMCs or T cells enriched from blood (not recorded which). The source is a woman between 50 and 59 years old who had recovered from COVID-19. Both conserved end residues are part of each CDR3. The D gene is left open where the match is weak. The size field is filled for only some rows; it gives once, few, many or a size class.

size,length,V,J,D,DNA,CDR3
-,15,TRBV7-6,TRBJ2-7,-,TGTGCCAGCAGCGAATTACTAGAATCGTTTGGCGAGCAGTACTTC,CASSELLESFGEQYF
few,14,TRBV4-1,TRBJ2-7,-,TGCGCCAGCAGCCAAGGAGGGTGGACCTACGAGCAGTACTTC,CASSQGGWTYEQYF
-,15,TRBV11-2,TRBJ1-1,-,TGTGCCAGCAGCTCCATTTCGGGACAGAACACTGAAGCTTTCTTT,CASSSISGQNTEAFF
-,13,TRBV6-2/TRBV6-3,TRBJ2-7,-,TGTGCCAGCAGTTACTCGTGGCCCTACGAGCAGTACTTC,CASSYSWPYEQYF
-,13,TRBV10-3,TRBJ1-1,-,TGTGCCATCCGTCAGGGTTTGAACACTGAAGCTTTCTTT,CAIRQGLNTEAFF
-,11,TRBV29-1,TRBJ2-4,TRBD1,TGCAGCGGCCGACAGGGAAACATTCAGTACTTC,CSGRQGNIQYF
-,14,TRBV5-1,TRBJ2-1,-,TGCGCCAGCAGGTCCGGGATGGTAGGGAATGAGCAGTTCTTC,CASRSGMVGNEQFF
-,17,TRBV5-1,TRBJ2-2,TRBD2,TGCGCCAGCAGCTTGAGACTAGCGGGAGGGACCACCGGGGAGCTGTTTTTT,CASSLRLAGGTTGELFF
-,16,TRBV30,TRBJ2-2,-,TGTGCCTGGACCGGTCGGGGAGGTGGTCCCACCGGGGAGCTGTTTTTT,CAWTGRGGGPTGELFF
-,13,TRBV9,TRBJ2-1,TRBD2,TGTGCCAGCAGCGTAGTCTCTAGCGGGAAGCAGTTCTTC,CASSVVSSGKQFF
-,13,TRBV28,TRBJ2-7,-,TGTGCCAGCACCGGTGGTGTTATCTACGAGCAGTACTTC,CASTGGVIYEQYF
-,15,TRBV5-1,TRBJ2-1,-,TGCGCCAGCAGCTTCGATCCGAGCTCCTACAATGAGCAGTTCTTC,CASSFDPSSYNEQFF
-,13,TRBV11-2,TRBJ2-7,TRBD1,TGTGCCAGCTTGGGACAGGGGGCTAGAGAGCAGTACTTC,CASLGQGAREQYF
-,14,TRBV7-6,TRBJ2-2,TRBD2,TGTGCCGGCCGGGGGGGTGAGGGCACCGGGGAGCTGTTTTTT,CAGRGGEGTGELFF
-,14,TRBV9,TRBJ2-1,TRBD1,TGTGCCAGCAGCGGGGACAGAACCTACAATGAGCAGTTCTTC,CASSGDRTYNEQFF
-,14,TRBV9,TRBJ2-2,-,TGTGCCAGCAGCGACCGACTAGGAACCGGGGAGCTGTTTTTT,CASSDRLGTGELFF
-,15,TRBV3-1/TRBV3-2,TRBJ2-2,TRBD1,TGTGCCAGCAGCCCTAGGGACAGGAACACCGGGGAGCTGTTTTTT,CASSPRDRNTGELFF
-,12,TRBV2,TRBJ2-7,-,TGTGCCAGCAGAATAACTAGGACCGAGCAGTACTTC,CASRITRTEQYF
-,15,TRBV3-1/TRBV3-2,TRBJ1-1,-,TGTGCCAGCAGCCAAGACGCCGTTAGGAACACTGAAGCTTTCTTT,CASSQDAVRNTEAFF
few,14,TRBV5-6,TRBJ2-5,TRBD2,TGTGCCAGCAGCTTGGTGGGGACTAGCGGGACCCAGTACTTC,CASSLVGTSGTQYF
-,16,TRBV30,TRBJ1-2,-,TGTGCCTGGAGTTCGATTAGGGGGAACCCCCTTTCGAACTACACCTTC,CAWSSIRGNPLSNYTF
few,14,TRBV5-1,TRBJ2-1,TRBD2,TGCGCCAGCAGCCAACTAGCGGGGGGCTATGAGCAGTTCTTC,CASSQLAGGYEQFF
-,11,TRBV14,TRBJ2-7,-,TGTGCCAGCAGCCCGGGGTACGAGCAGTACTTC,CASSPGYEQYF
few,15,TRBV6-1,TRBJ1-5,TRBD1,TGTGCCAGCAGTGAAGGTGGGACAGGGTGGCAGCCCCAGCATTTT,CASSEGGTGWQPQHF
-,13,TRBV4-1,TRBJ1-1,TRBD1,TGCGCCAGCAGCCAAGGACAGGGTCTGGAAGCTTTCTTT,CASSQGQGLEAFF
once,15,TRBV5-1,TRBJ2-1,TRBD1,TGCGCCAGCAGCCTGACAGGGGGACTACCCAATGAGCAGTTCTTC,CASSLTGGLPNEQFF
-,14,TRBV5-1,TRBJ1-1,TRBD1,TGCGCCAGCGGACAACCCGGGACAGGGGGCGTAGCTTTCTTT,CASGQPGTGGVAFF
-,20,TRBV19,TRBJ2-6,TRBD1,TGTGCCAGTGCGGACAGGGAAGGCAACGAGTATACCTCTGGGGCCAACGTCCTGACTTTC,CASADREGNEYTSGANVLTF
once,16,TRBV10-3,TRBJ2-3,TRBD2,TGTGCCTTAAAAAGTTCTAGCGGGAGGGGTGAAGATACGCAGTATTTT,CALKSSSGRGEDTQYF
-,18,TRBV7-9,TRBJ2-1,-,TGTGCCAGCAGCCTTGGCAGATATAGCACTATCTCCTACAATGAGCAGTTCTTC,CASSLGRYSTISYNEQFF
-,17,TRBV7-9,TRBJ2-7,TRBD2,TGTGCCAGCAGCTCAGTCATTCTAGCGGGAGGTGGGTACGAGCAGTACTTC,CASSSVILAGGGYEQYF
-,14,TRBV29-1,TRBJ2-3,-,TGCAGCGTTGATGGCCGGGGAACCACAGATACGCAGTATTTT,CSVDGRGTTDTQYF
-,18,TRBV5-4,TRBJ1-6,TRBD1,TGTGCCAGCAGCTTGAGGACAGGGACCGACTACTATAATTCACCCCTCCACTTT,CASSLRTGTDYYNSPLHF
-,13,TRBV7-3,TRBJ2-1,-,TGTGCCAGCAGCTTTTCCGCCGGGAATGAGCAGTTCTTC,CASSFSAGNEQFF
-,12,TRBV7-9,TRBJ1-3,-,TGTGCCAGCAGCACGACAGGAAACACCATATATTTT,CASSTTGNTIYF
-,15,TRBV5-1,TRBJ1-5,-,TGCGCCAGCAGCGAGGGTGTTTTTGGCAATCAGCCCCAGCATTTT,CASSEGVFGNQPQHF
-,16,TRBV5-1,TRBJ2-7,TRBD1,TGCGCCAGCAGCCCCGCCGCCGGGACAGTTGTTTACGAGCAGTACTTC,CASSPAAGTVVYEQYF
once,16,TRBV7-6,TRBJ1-2,TRBD1,TGTGCCAGCAGCTTAAGTGGGGACAGGGGCGGTTATGGCTACACCTTC,CASSLSGDRGGYGYTF
-,14,TRBV30,TRBJ2-7,-,TGTGCCTGGAGTGTACAGGGCGGGAGATACGAGCAGTACTTC,CAWSVQGGRYEQYF
-,17,TRBV7-2,TRBJ2-7,TRBD1,TGTGCCAGCAGCTTAGTCCCCGGACAGGGGGCATTCTACGAGCAGTACTTC,CASSLVPGQGAFYEQYF
-,12,TRBV25-1,TRBJ2-3,-,TGTGCCAGCAGTGTTTTACGGGATACGCAGTATTTT,CASSVLRDTQYF
-,17,TRBV18,TRBJ1-2,TRBD1,TGTGCCAGCTCAGATTCGACAGGGGGCATGACTAACTATGGCTACACCTTC,CASSDSTGGMTNYGYTF
-,15,TRBV28,TRBJ1-2,TRBD1,TGTGCCAGCAGCCGGACGGACAGGGATAGGAGCGGCTACACCTTC,CASSRTDRDRSGYTF
-,14,TRBV28,TRBJ2-7,TRBD1,TGTGCCAGCAGCCTACCGGGACAGCCTTACGAGCAGTACTTC,CASSLPGQPYEQYF
-,18,TRBV5-6,TRBJ1-1,TRBD1,TGTGCCAGCAGCTTGGAGTTTGGACAGGGCGCTATGAACACTGAAGCTTTCTTT,CASSLEFGQGAMNTEAFF
-,13,TRBV2,TRBJ2-7,-,TGTGCCAGCAGGGTCATCCAGGGTCCCGAGCAGTACTTC,CASRVIQGPEQYF
-,14,TRBV2,TRBJ1-5,TRBD1,TGTGCCAGCAGGGGACAGGGAAGAGGTCAGCCCCAGCATTTT,CASRGQGRGQPQHF
-,14,TRBV29-1,TRBJ2-1,TRBD2,TGCAGCGCTCTCGCGGGAGGGCGCTTTAATGAGCAGTTCTTC,CSALAGGRFNEQFF
-,14,TRBV30,TRBJ2-7,-,TGTGCCTGGAGTGTAGGAGAGAGCTCCTACGAGCAGTACTTC,CAWSVGESSYEQYF